The sequence of this T cell receptor beta chain was determined in a study of synovial regulatory T cells in juvenile arthritis. General observations from the study: Blood Treg cells that were inflammation-associated showed lower TCR diversity than other blood Treg cells.

Roughly 11-patient cohort: approximately eleven active juvenile idiopathic arthritis patients, 3 polyarticular, 8 oligoarticular. A word on this clone: Antigen specificity is unknown.

The CDR3 has 12 residues. No DNA is listed. The germline V gene has CDR1 MNHEY and CDR2 SMNVEV (reference sequence). Libraries were prepared by immunoSEQ multiplex PCR; TCRdb keeps only in-frame clonotypes and omits some of them. This table lists 8,000 to 10,000 clones. This receptor was taken from a donor under 30 with juvenile idiopathic arthritis. The sequenced sample was Treg cells from blood. Indicated subset: remaining (HLA-DR-negative) circulating blood Treg cells. V gene TRBV27 combines with J gene TRBJ2-5; the D gene TCRdb calls, TRBD2, cannot be checked with no DNA. CDR3 sequence: CASRSGFETQYF.